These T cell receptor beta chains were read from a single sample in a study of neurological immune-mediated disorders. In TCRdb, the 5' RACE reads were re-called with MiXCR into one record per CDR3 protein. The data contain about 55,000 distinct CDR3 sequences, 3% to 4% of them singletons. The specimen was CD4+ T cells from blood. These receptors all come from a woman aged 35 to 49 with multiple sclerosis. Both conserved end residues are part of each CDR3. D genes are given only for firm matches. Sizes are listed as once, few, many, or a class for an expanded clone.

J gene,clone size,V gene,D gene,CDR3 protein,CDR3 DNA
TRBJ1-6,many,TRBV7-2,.,CASSGQGNSPLHF,TGTGCCAGCAGCGGGCAGGGAAATTCACCCCTCCACTTT
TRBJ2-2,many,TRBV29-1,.,CSVLPSTNTGELFF,TGCAGCGTTCTCCCCTCCACGAACACCGGGGAGCTGTTTTTT
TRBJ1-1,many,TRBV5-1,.,CASSLDGGLNTEAFF,TGCGCCAGCAGCTTGGATGGAGGACTGAACACTGAAGCTTTCTTT
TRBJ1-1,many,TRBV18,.,CASSRDQINTEAFF,TGTGCCAGCTCCCGGGACCAGATTAACACTGAAGCTTTCTTT
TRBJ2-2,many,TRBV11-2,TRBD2,CASSLTAGAGELFF,TGTGCCAGCAGCTTAACGGCGGGGGCCGGGGAGCTGTTTTTT
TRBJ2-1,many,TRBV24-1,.,CATSDRARGGSYNEQFF,TGTGCCACCAGTGACCGCGCGAGGGGGGGCTCCTACAATGAGCAGTTCTTC
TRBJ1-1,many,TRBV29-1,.,CSVALDTSNTEAFF,TGCAGCGTTGCCCTGGACACTTCGAACACTGAAGCTTTCTTT
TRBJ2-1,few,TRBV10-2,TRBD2,CASSRAGGRNEQFF,TGCGCCAGCAGTCGGGCGGGGGGAAGAAATGAGCAGTTCTTC
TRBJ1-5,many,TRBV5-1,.,CASSFGGTSNQPQHF,TGCGCCAGCAGCTTTGGCGGGACGAGCAATCAGCCCCAGCATTTT
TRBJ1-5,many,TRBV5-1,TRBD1,CASSLGTGLGQPQHF,TGCGCCAGCAGCCTAGGGACAGGCTTGGGTCAGCCCCAGCATTTT
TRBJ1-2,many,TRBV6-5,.,CASSYALPGPYGYTF,TGTGCCAGCAGTTACGCGCTCCCAGGCCCCTATGGCTACACCTTC
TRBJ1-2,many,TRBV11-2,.,CASRAPGRTIYGYTF,TGTGCCAGCAGAGCGCCGGGACGGACGATCTATGGCTACACCTTC
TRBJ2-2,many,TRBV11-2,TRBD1,CAGRDRPVGELFF,TGTGCCGGACGGGACAGGCCCGTCGGGGAGCTGTTTTTT
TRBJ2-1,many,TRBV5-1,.,CASSLFAGPTEYNEQFF,TGCGCCAGCAGCTTGTTCGCAGGGCCAACCGAGTACAATGAGCAGTTCTTC
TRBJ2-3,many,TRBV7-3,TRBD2,CASSLLAGASTDTQYF,TGTGCCAGCAGCTTACTAGCGGGGGCAAGCACAGATACGCAGTATTTT
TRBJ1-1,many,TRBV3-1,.,CASSTDTGTEAFF,TGTGCCAGCAGTACGGACACGGGCACTGAAGCTTTCTTT
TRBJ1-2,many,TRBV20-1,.,CSARQHPGDWGYTF,TGCAGTGCTAGACAACACCCAGGGGATTGGGGCTACACCTTC
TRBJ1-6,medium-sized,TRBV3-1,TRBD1,CASSRQGAGSPLHF,TGTGCCAGCAGCCGACAGGGGGCCGGTTCACCCCTCCACTTT
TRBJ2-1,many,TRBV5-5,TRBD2,CASSPLRAGANNEQFF,TGTGCCAGCAGCCCCTTAAGAGCGGGGGCTAACAATGAGCAGTTCTTC
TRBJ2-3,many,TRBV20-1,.,CSAREGRDITDTQYF,TGCAGTGCTAGAGAGGGGCGGGACATCACAGATACGCAGTATTTT
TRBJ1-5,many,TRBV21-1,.,CASRFNQPQHF,TGTGCCAGCAGGTTCAATCAGCCCCAGCATTTT
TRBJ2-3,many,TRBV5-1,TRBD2,CASSLPSGGSTDTQYF,TGCGCCAGCAGCTTGCCTAGCGGGGGGAGCACAGATACGCAGTATTTT
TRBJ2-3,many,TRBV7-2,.,CASSFGAVQGDTQYF,TGTGCCAGCAGCTTTGGGGCAGTCCAAGGAGATACGCAGTATTTT
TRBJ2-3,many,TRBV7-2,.,CASSLNPQGSTDTQYF,TGTGCCAGCAGCTTAAACCCGCAGGGGAGCACAGATACGCAGTATTTT
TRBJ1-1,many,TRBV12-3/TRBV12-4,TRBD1,CASLGQGDTEAFF,TGTGCCAGCCTAGGGCAGGGGGACACTGAAGCTTTCTTT
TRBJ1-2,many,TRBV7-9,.,CASSLSVLSNYGYTF,TGTGCCAGCAGCTTATCGGTTCTATCTAACTATGGCTACACCTTC
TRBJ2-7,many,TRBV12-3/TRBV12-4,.,CASSPTPGPWAPWDEQYF,TGTGCCAGCAGTCCCACCCCTGGGCCCTGGGCCCCATGGGACGAGCAGTACTTC
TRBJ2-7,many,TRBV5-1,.,CASSVQVPSDEQYF,TGCGCCAGCAGCGTACAGGTTCCCTCGGATGAGCAGTACTTC
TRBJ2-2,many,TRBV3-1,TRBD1,CASSGTGGTGELFF,TGTGCCAGTTCCGGGACAGGGGGAACCGGGGAGCTGTTTTTT
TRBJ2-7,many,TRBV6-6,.,CASMNQVSYEQYF,TGTGCCAGCATGAATCAGGTTTCTTACGAGCAGTACTTC
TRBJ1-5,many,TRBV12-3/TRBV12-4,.,CASSLGTLNQPQHF,TGTGCCAGCAGTTTAGGGACACTTAATCAGCCCCAGCATTTT
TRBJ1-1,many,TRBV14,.,CASSQGVGWDTEAFF,TGTGCCAGCAGTCAAGGGGTGGGGTGGGACACTGAAGCTTTCTTT
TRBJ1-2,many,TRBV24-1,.,CATSDPGQNYGYTF,TGTGCCACCAGTGACCCCGGACAGAACTATGGCTACACCTTC
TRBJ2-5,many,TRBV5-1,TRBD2,CASSRGRGYQETQYF,TGCGCCAGCAGCCGAGGGAGGGGATACCAAGAGACCCAGTACTTC
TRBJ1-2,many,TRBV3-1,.,CASSQLGRVYGYTF,TGTGCCAGCAGCCAGTTGGGCAGAGTCTATGGCTACACCTTC
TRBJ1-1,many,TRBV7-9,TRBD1,CASSKGQGGTEAFF,TGTGCCAGCAGCAAGGGACAGGGGGGAACTGAAGCTTTCTTT
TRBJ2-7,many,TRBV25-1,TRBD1,CASSKSGTGTYEQYF,TGTGCCAGCAGTAAATCCGGGACAGGGACCTACGAGCAGTACTTC
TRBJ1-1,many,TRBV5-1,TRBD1,CASSLRQGETNEAFF,TGCGCCAGCAGCTTAAGACAGGGGGAGACGAACGAAGCTTTCTTT
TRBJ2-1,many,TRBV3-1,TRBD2,CASSQEGLAGYNEQFF,TGTGCCAGCAGCCAAGAGGGACTAGCGGGTTACAATGAGCAGTTCTTC
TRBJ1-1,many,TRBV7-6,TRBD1,CASSSTGGVSEAFF,TGTGCCAGCAGCTCGACAGGGGGCGTATCTGAAGCTTTCTTT